Shown below are 5 T cell receptor beta chains from a single sample sequenced in a study of cytotoxic CD8 clonotypes in ibrutinib-treated CLL. Data came from immunoSEQ multiplex PCR; TCRdb stores just in-frame clones and leaves some out. This table has hundreds of thousands of clones, around three quarters appearing once. Sequencing was performed on PBMCs, taken after 24 months of ibrutinib treatment. These TCRs come from a human donor with chronic lymphocytic leukemia.

For this clone: An end of the junction does not agree with germline; a read error may underlie this. The rearrangement joins TRBV7-7 to TRBJ2-1; D might be TRBD1 or TRBD2, each matching 6 bases. The V gene's germline CDR1 is SSHAT and CDR2 FNYEAQ (reference sequence). The CDR3 is 16 residues long. DNA for the CDR3: TGTGCTAGCAGCTTAGAATGGGGGGCTTCCTACAATGAGCAGTTCTTC. It specifies CASSLEWGASYNEQFF.

V and J are TRBV29-1 and TRBJ1-3; tentatively, D is TRBD1 (5 bases). Germline V gene data show CDR1 as SQVTM and CDR2 as ANQGSEA. V gave up 4 bases and J gave up 3 bases, with 10 bases separating them. CDR3 size: 13 residues. The CDR3 spells CSVVGQSGNTIYF. The CDR3 DNA sequence: TGCAGCGTTGTGGGGCAAAGTGGAAACACCATATATTTT.

The chain carries TRBV7-6 and TRBJ1-4, with 7 bases fitting TRBD1. The J segment lost 2 bases and the V segment lost 5 bases, leaving 5 bases of the junction unmatched. Germline V CDR1 and CDR2: SGHVS, FNYEAQ. This CDR3 comprises 15 residues. This CDR3 is CASSPEDRTNEKLFF. CDR3 DNA: TGTGCCAGCAGCCCGGAGGACAGGACTAATGAAAAACTGTTTTTT.

This clone was recorded a few times. This chain links TRBV28 with TRBJ1-2; possibly TRBD1 for D (6 bases). CDR3 size: 12 residues. Trimming stripped 6 bases from V and 4 bases from J, with 9 bases between. Germline loops: CDR1 MDHEN, CDR2 SYDVKM. CDR3 region: CASSGQSYGYTF. As DNA, the CDR3 is TGTGCCAGCAGCGGACAGAGCTATGGCTACACCTTC.

Comment on this clone: Other DNA sequences in the sample encode the same CDR3. The V call is TRBV27, the J call TRBJ2-7; unclear D gene. The length of the CDR3 is 11 residues. CDR1 and CDR2 from the germline V gene are MNHEY and SMNVEV (reference sequence). With 4 bases removed from V and 5 bases from J, the gap between germline ends came to 6 bases. CDR3 nucleotide sequence: TGTGCCAGCAGTTCCAGAAACGAGCAGTACTTC. Amino acid sequence: CASSSRNEQYF.